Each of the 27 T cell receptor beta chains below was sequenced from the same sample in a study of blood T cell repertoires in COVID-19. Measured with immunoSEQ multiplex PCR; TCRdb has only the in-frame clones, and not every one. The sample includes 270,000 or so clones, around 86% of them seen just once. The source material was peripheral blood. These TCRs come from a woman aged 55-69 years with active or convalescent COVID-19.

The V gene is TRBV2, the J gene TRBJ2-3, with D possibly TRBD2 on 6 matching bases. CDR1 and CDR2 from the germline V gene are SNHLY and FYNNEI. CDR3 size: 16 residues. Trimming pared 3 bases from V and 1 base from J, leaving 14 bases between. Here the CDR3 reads CASSDSVRLGTDTQYF. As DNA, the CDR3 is TGTGCCAGCAGTGATTCGGTGAGACTAGGCACAGATACGCAGTATTTT.

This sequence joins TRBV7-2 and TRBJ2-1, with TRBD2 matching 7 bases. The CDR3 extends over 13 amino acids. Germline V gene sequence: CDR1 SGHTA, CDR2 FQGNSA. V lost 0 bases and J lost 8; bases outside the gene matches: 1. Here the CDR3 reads CASSLAAGDEQFF. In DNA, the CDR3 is TGTGCCAGCAGCTTAGCCGCGGGGGATGAGCAGTTCTTC.

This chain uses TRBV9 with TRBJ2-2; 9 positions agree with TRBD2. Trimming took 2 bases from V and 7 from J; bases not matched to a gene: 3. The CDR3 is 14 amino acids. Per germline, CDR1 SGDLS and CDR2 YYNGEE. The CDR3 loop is CASSVGTSRGELFF. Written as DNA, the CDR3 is TGTGCCAGCAGCGTTGGGACTAGCCGCGGGGAGCTGTTTTTT.

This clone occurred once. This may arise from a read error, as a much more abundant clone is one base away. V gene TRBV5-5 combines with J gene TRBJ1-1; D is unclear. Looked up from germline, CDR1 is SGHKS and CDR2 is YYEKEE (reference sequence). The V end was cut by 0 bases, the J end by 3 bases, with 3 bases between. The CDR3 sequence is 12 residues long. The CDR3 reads CASSLADTEAFF. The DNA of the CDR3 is TGTGCCAGCAGCTTGGCGGACACTGAAGCTTTCTTT.

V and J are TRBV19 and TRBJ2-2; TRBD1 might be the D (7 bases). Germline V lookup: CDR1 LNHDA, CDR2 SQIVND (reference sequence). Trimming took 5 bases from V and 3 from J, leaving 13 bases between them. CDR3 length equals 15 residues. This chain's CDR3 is CASSRLRGDTGELFF. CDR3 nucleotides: TGTGCCAGTAGTCGGCTCAGGGGGGACACCGGGGAGCTGTTTTTT.

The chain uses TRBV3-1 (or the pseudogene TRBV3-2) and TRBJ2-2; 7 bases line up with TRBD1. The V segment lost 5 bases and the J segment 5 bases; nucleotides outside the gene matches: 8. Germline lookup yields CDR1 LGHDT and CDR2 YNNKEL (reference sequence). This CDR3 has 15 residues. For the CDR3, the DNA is TGTGCCAGCAGCTTCCGACAGGGTGGGACCGGGGAGCTGTTTTTT. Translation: CASSFRQGGTGELFF.

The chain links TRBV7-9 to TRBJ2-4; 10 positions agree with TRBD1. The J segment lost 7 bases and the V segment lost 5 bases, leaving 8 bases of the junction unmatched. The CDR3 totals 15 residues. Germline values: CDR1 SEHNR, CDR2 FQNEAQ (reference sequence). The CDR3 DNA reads TGTGCCAGCAGCCATTCCGGGACAGGGGAGAACATTCAGTACTTC. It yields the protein CASSHSGTGENIQYF.

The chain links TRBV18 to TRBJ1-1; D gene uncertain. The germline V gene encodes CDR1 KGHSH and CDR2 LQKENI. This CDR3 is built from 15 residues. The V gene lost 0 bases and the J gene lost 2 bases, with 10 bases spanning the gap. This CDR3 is CASSPPKPGNTEAFF. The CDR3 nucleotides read TGTGCCAGCTCACCACCTAAACCGGGAAACACTGAAGCTTTCTTT.

CDR3 amino acids: CASSQDPRRASDTQYF. CDR3 DNA: TGCGCCAGCAGCCAAGATCCCAGGAGGGCCTCAGATACGCAGTATTTT. This chain uses TRBV4-1 with TRBJ2-3, with D possibly matching TRBD2 (6 bases). The length of the CDR3 is 16 residues. The ends were cut back, 0 bases at V and 4 bases at J, with 14 bases in the middle. Germline values: CDR1 MGHRA, CDR2 YSYEKL.

As DNA, the CDR3 is TGTGCCAGCAGCTCGACAGGTCCCGGGGAGCTGTTTTTT. This encodes CASSSTGPGELFF. The chain recombines TRBV7-3 with TRBJ2-2; tentative D call: TRBD1 (6 bases). V gave up 4 bases and J gave up 6 bases, with 9 bases separating them. Per germline, CDR1 SGHTA and CDR2 FQGTGA. CDR3 size: 13 residues.

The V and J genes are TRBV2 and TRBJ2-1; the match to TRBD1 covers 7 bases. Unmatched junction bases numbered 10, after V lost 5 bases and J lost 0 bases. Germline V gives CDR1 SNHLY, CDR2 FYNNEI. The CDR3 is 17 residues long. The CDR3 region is CASSPPLDRSSYNEQFF. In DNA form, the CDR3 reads TGTGCCAGCAGTCCACCACTGGACAGGAGCTCCTACAATGAGCAGTTCTTC.

The CDR3 sequence: CASSHPRGRNYGYTF. For the CDR3, the DNA is TGTGCCAGCAGCCACCCTCGGGGAAGGAACTATGGCTACACCTTC. The gene calls are TRBV6-2 or TRBV6-3 and TRBJ1-2, with unresolved D. This CDR3 spans 15 amino acids. Germline V lookup: CDR1 MNHEY, CDR2 SVGEGT. V lost 6 bases to trimming and J lost 2 bases, with 16 bases between them.

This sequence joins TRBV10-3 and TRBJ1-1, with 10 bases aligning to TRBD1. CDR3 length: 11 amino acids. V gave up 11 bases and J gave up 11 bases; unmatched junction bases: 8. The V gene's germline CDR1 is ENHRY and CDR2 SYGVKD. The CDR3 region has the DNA TGTGCCTCCAGACAGGGGGCGCGGGCTTTCTTT. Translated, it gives CASRQGARAFF.

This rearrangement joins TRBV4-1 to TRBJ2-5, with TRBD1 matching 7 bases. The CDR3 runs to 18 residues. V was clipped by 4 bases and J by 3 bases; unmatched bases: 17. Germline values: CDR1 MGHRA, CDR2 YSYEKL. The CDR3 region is CASSRIPGQIFPKETQYF. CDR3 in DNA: TGCGCCAGCAGCCGGATACCGGGACAGATTTTTCCGAAAGAGACCCAGTACTTC.

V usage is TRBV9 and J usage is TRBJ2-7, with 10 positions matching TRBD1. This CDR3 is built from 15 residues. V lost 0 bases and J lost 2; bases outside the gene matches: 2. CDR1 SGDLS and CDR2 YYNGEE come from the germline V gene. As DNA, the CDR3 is TGTGCCAGCAGCGTAGGGGGACAGGGGCCCTACGAGCAGTACTTC. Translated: CASSVGGQGPYEQYF.

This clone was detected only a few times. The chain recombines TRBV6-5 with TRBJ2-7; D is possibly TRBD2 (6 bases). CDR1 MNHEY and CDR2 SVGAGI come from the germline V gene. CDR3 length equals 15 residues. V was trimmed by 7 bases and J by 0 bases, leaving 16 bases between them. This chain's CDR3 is CASTARPGSSYEQYF. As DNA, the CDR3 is TGTGCCAGCACCGCCCGCCCCGGGAGCTCCTACGAGCAGTACTTC.

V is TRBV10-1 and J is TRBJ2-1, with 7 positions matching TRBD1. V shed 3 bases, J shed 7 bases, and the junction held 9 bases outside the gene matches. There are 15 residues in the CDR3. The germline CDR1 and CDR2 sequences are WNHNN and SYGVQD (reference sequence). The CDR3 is CASSDYRGVANEQFF. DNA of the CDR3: TGCGCCAGCAGTGACTACAGGGGCGTCGCGAATGAGCAGTTCTTC.

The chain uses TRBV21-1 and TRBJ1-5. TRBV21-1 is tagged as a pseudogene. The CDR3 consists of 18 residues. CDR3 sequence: CASSKGSGGGGSNQPQHF. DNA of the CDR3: TGTGCCAGCAGCAAAGGAAGCGGGGGCGGTGGGAGCAATCAGCCCCAGCATTTT.

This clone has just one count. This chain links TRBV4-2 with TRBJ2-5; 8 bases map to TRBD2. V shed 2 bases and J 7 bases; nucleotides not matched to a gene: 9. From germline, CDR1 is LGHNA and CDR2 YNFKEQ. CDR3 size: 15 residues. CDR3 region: CASSQNAGGTGTQYF. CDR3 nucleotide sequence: TGTGCCAGCAGCCAAAACGCGGGGGGAACGGGGACCCAGTACTTC.

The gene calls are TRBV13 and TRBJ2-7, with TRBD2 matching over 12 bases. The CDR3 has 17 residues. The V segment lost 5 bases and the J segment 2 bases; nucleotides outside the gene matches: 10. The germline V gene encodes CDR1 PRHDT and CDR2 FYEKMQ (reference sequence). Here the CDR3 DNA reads TGTGCCAGCAGCAGATCGACTAGCGGGGGACCCACCTACGAGCAGTACTTC. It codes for CASSRSTSGGPTYEQYF. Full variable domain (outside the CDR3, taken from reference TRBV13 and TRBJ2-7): AAGVIQSPRHLIKEKRETATLKCYPIPRHDTVYWYQQGPGQDPQFLISFYEKMQSDKGSIPDRFSAQQFSDYHSELNMSSLELGDSALYFCASSRSTSGGPTYEQYFGPGTRLTVT.

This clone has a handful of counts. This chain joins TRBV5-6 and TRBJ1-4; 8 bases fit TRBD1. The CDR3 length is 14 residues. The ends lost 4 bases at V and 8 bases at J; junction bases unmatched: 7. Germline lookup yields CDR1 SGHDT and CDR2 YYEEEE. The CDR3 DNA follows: TGTGCCAGCAGCCTGACAGGGGATGGCGAAAAACTGTTTTTT. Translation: CASSLTGDGEKLFF. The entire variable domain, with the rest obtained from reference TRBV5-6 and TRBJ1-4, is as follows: DAGVTQSPTHLIKTRGQQVTLRCSPKSGHDTVSWYQQALGQGPQFIFQYYEEEERQRGNFPDRFSGHQFPNYSSELNVNALLLGDSALYLCASSLTGDGEKLFFGSGTQLSVL.

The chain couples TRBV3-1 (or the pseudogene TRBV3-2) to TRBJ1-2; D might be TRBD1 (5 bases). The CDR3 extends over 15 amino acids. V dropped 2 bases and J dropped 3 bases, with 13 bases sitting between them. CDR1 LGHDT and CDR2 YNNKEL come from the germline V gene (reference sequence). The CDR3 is CASSQPAGGDYGYTF. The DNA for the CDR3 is TGTGCCAGCAGCCAACCGGCCGGAGGGGACTATGGCTACACCTTC.

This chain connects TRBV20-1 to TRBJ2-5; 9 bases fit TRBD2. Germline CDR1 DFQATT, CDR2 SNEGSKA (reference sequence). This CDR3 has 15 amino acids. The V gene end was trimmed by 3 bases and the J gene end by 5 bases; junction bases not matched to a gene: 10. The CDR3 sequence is CSASPPLAGPETQYF. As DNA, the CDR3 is TGCAGTGCTAGTCCTCCCCTAGCGGGACCTGAGACCCAGTACTTC.

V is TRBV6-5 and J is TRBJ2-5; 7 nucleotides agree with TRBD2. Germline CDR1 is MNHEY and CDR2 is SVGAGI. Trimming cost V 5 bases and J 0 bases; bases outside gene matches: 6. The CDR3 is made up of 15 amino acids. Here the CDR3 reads CASSQTGTNQETQYF. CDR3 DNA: TGTGCCAGCAGTCAGACCGGGACTAACCAAGAGACCCAGTACTTC.

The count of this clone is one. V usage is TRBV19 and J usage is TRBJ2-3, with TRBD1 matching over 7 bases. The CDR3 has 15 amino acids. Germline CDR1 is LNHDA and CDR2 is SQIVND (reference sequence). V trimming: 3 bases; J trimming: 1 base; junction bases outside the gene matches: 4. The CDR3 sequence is CASSIMGQRTDTQYF. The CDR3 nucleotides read TGTGCCAGTAGTATTATGGGACAGCGCACAGATACGCAGTATTTT.

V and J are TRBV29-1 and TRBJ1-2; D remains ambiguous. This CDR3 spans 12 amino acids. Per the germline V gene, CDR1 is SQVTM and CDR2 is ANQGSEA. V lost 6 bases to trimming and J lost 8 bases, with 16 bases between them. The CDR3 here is CSVGGRGWGYTF. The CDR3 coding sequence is TGCAGCGTCGGCGGTCGGGGTTGGGGCTACACCTTC.

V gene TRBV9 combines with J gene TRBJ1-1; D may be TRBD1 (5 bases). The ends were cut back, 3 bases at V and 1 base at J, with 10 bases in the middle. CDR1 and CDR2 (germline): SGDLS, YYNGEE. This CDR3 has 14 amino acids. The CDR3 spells CASSEDTWNTEAFF. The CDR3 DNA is TGTGCCAGCAGCGAGGACACGTGGAACACTGAAGCTTTCTTT.